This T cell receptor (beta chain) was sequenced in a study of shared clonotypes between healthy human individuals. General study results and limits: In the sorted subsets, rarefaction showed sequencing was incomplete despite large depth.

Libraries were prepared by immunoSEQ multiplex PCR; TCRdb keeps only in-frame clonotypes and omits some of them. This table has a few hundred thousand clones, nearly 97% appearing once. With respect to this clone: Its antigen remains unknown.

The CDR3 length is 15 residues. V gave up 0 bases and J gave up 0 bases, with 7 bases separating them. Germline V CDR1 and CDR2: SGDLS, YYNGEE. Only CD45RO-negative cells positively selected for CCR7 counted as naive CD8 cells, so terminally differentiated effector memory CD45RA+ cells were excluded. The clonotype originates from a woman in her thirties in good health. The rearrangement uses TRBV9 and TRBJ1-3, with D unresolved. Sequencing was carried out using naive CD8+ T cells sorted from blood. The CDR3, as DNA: TGTGCCAGCAGCGTAGCCGTGGGCTCTGGAAACACCATATATTTT. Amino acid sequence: CASSVAVGSGNTIYF.